These T cell receptor beta chains were read from a single sample in a study of early T cells in non-severe SARS-CoV-2 infection. Using its own MiXCR run on the 5' RACE reads, TCRdb lists one record per CDR3 protein. Of roughly 45,000 distinct CDR3 sequences listed, around 11% were seen once; the top ten hold 7.5% to 9.5%. Sequenced input: whole blood. The receptors were gathered from an adult who was a healthcare worker with PCR-confirmed SARS-CoV-2 infection or an uninfected control (not recorded which). Both conserved end residues are part of each CDR3. A D gene is named only where the DNA matches it firmly. Part of the rows lack a size; the others show once, few, many or a class for expanded clones.

cdr3_aa cdr3_nt d_call j_call clone_size v_call
CASRQASPNNEQFF TGTGCCAGCAGGCAGGCTAGCCCCAACAATGAGCAGTTCTTC NA TRBJ2-1 many TRBV7-9
CASSLSRRSYEQYF TGTGCCAGCAGTTTAAGCAGACGCTCCTACGAGCAGTACTTC NA TRBJ2-7 NA TRBV28
CASRKGGETQYF TGTGCCAGCAGGAAGGGGGGTGAGACCCAGTACTTC NA TRBJ2-5 NA TRBV9
CASSLELPADTEAFF TGTGCCAGCAGTTTAGAGCTCCCGGCGGACACTGAAGCTTTCTTT NA TRBJ1-1 NA TRBV12-3/TRBV12-4
CSVDHLAGTNYGYTF TGCAGCGTTGATCATCTGGCCGGGACGAACTATGGCTACACCTTC NA TRBJ1-2 many TRBV29-1
CARSGTEAFF TGTGCCAGGTCAGGGACTGAAGCTTTCTTT NA TRBJ1-1 many TRBV2
CATSDFRGTSRGQPSYNEQFF TGTGCCACCAGTGATTTCCGGGGGACTAGCAGGGGCCAACCCTCCTACAATGAGCAGTTCTTC TRBD2 TRBJ2-1 NA TRBV24-1
CASRSYRGHEQFF TGTGCCAGCAGAAGTTACAGGGGACACGAGCAGTTCTTC TRBD1 TRBJ2-1 few TRBV11-2
CSVTHNTGELFF TGCAGCGTCACTCACAACACCGGGGAGCTGTTTTTT NA TRBJ2-2 many TRBV29-1
CASSLTGDLYEQYF TGCGCCAGCAGCCTGACTGGCGACCTCTACGAGCAGTACTTC NA TRBJ2-7 many TRBV5-1
CASSISGRAPNEQFF TGTGCCAGCAGTATTAGCGGGAGGGCCCCTAATGAGCAGTTCTTC TRBD2 TRBJ2-1 few TRBV12-3/TRBV12-4
CASSYWEKATNEKLFF TGTGCCAGCAGTTACTGGGAGAAAGCAACTAATGAAAAACTGTTTTTT NA TRBJ1-4 few TRBV6-6
CSVPDYTDTQYF TGCAGCGTCCCGGACTACACAGATACGCAGTATTTT NA TRBJ2-3 many TRBV29-1
CASSIQGAREKLFF TGTGCCAGTAGTATCCAGGGTGCGCGCGAAAAACTGTTTTTT NA TRBJ1-4 many TRBV19
CASSYSPYEQFF TGTGCCAGCAGTTACTCTCCCTATGAGCAGTTCTTC NA TRBJ2-1 NA TRBV6-6
CASSLARNSNYGYTF TGTGCCAGCAGCTTGGCCAGGAACTCGAACTATGGCTACACCTTC NA TRBJ1-2 NA TRBV5-4